Shown below are 27 T cell receptor beta chains from a single sample sequenced in a study of cytomegalovirus exposure and HLA in healthy donors. PCR involved 60 Vbeta and 13 Jbeta primers. Profiling relied on immunoSEQ multiplex PCR, and the TCRdb table lists in-frame clones only, not all of them. Here the sample spans over 70,000 clones, 80% being singletons. The sequenced material came from PBMCs. These receptors were collected from a woman aged 50 to 60 in good health and CMV-seropositive.

This clone was seen more than once but under ten times. The genes are TRBV30 and TRBJ1-6, with 8 bases identical to TRBD1. CDR1 GTSNPN and CDR2 SVGIG come from the germline V gene (reference sequence). Germline trimming cut 3 bases from V and 9 bases from J; bases unmatched to any gene: 7. This CDR3 has 14 amino acids. The CDR3 DNA is TGTGCCTGGAGCGGACAGGGAGATACTTCACCCCTCCACTTT. Protein product: CAWSGQGDTSPLHF.

CDR3 nucleotide sequence: TGTGCCAGCAGTTCAGGGGTGGATGAAAAACTGTTTTTT. Translation: CASSSGVDEKLFF. The chain carries TRBV28 and TRBJ1-4; maybe TRBD1 (6 bases). V was trimmed by 4 bases and J by 6 bases, leaving 9 bases between them. The V gene's germline CDR1 is MDHEN and CDR2 SYDVKM. The CDR3 runs 13 residues.

A note on this clone: One end of the junction does not line up with germline, which may come from a read error. The V and J genes are TRBV13 and TRBJ1-2; 7 positions match TRBD1. The CDR3 length is 15 residues. Per germline, CDR1 PRHDT and CDR2 FYEKMQ (reference sequence). CDR3 amino acids: CASSTRDRPNYGCTF. The CDR3 DNA follows: TGTGCCAGCAGCACGCGGGACAGACCTAACTATGGCTGCACCTTC.

This sequence joins TRBV6-1 and TRBJ2-7, with TRBD1 as a possible D gene (6 bases). CDR3 size: 14 residues. V was trimmed by 6 bases and J by 4 bases, leaving 16 bases between them. CDR1 MNHNS and CDR2 SASEGT come from the germline V gene. The CDR3 DNA reads TGTGCCAGCAGCCCAACAGGGATACTTTACGAGCAGTACGTC. This encodes CASSPTGILYEQYV.

V and J are TRBV29-1 and TRBJ2-5; possibly TRBD1 for D (6 bases). This CDR3 spans 19 amino acids. Germline values: CDR1 SQVTM, CDR2 ANQGSEA. Trimming stripped 8 bases from V and 3 bases from J, with 34 bases between. CDR3 coding DNA: TGCAGCCCCCCCTTACATGGGGGACACGCGTTGCTCGGTGAAGAGACCCAGTACTTC. It is translated as CSPPLHGGHALLGEETQYF.

This clone appeared a few times. The V call is TRBV9, the J call TRBJ1-1; D gene ambiguous. Germline V gene sequence: CDR1 SGDLS, CDR2 YYNGEE. The CDR3 consists of 14 residues. Between the trimmed V and J ends, which lost 0 bases and 5 bases, there was a span of 11 bases. The CDR3 nucleotides are TGTGCCAGCAGCGTAGGTGGTTCGGGGACTGAAGCTTTCTTT. Translated: CASSVGGSGTEAFF.

This clone was recorded only once. The genes are TRBV5-8 and TRBJ2-7; TRBD2 agrees at 10 bases. This CDR3 contains 14 residues. With V trimmed by 2 bases and J by 11 bases, 10 bases remained unmatched. The germline V gene has CDR1 SGHTS and CDR2 YDEGEE. The CDR3 is CASSFRASGSMEYV. CDR3 nucleotide sequence: TGTGCCAGCAGCTTCAGGGCTAGCGGGAGTATGGAGTACGTC.

This clone came up once. Written as DNA, the CDR3 is TGTGCCAGCTCAGGGCTTTACCTCCAGCCCCAGCATTTT. Amino acid sequence: CASSGLYLQPQHF. This chain links TRBV6-1 with TRBJ1-5, with a tentative D call TRBD1 (5 bases). The V gene lost 8 bases and the J gene lost 7 bases, with 15 bases spanning the gap. This CDR3 has 13 residues. The germline V gene has CDR1 MNHNS and CDR2 SASEGT.

V and J are TRBV29-1 and TRBJ2-6; D not certain. Trimming shortened V by 3 bases and J by 4 bases, and 10 bases separated the two germline ends. CDR1 and CDR2 (germline): SQVTM, ANQGSEA. The CDR3 length is 14 residues. CDR3 in DNA: TGCAGCGTTGATAGTGCGGCCGGGGCCAACGTCCTGACTTTC. Protein sequence: CSVDSAAGANVLTF.

CDR3 residues: CASSSTLGQGASGYTF. The CDR3 nucleotides are TGCGCCAGCAGCTCAACCTTGGGACAGGGGGCCAGTGGCTACACCTTC. The chain is built from TRBV5-1 and TRBJ1-2, with 12 bases that match TRBD1. Germline CDR1 reads SGHRS; CDR2 reads YFSETQ. The trim removed 3 bases at V and 7 bases at J, leaving 10 bases unmatched. This CDR3 is built from 16 residues.

The rearrangement links TRBV15 to TRBJ2-7; D gene unclear. The CDR3 contains 13 residues. Germline loops: CDR1 LNHNV, CDR2 YYDKDF (reference sequence). The V end lost 0 bases, the J end lost 3 bases, and 6 bases lay between the germline ends. DNA for the CDR3: TGTGCCACCAGCAGAGATCAGTACTACGAGCAGTACGTC. Protein sequence: CATSRDQYYEQYV.

This clone is a singleton in its sample. The chain's CDR3 is CASSALAGTNTGELFF. The CDR3 coding sequence is TGTGCCAGCAGCGCCCTAGCGGGGACGAACACCGGGGAGCTGTTTTTT. This chain links TRBV5-4 with TRBJ2-2; 9 bases match TRBD2. Germline-derived CDR1 and CDR2 are SGHNT and YYREEE (reference sequence). Trimming removed 4 bases from V and 0 bases from J; junction bases left unmatched: 4. This CDR3 region has 16 residues. Complete variable domain (other parts from reference TRBV5-4 and TRBJ2-2): ETGVTQSPTHLIKTRGQQVTLRCSSQSGHNTVSWYQQALGQGPQFIFQYYREEENGRGNFPPRFSGLQFPNYSSELNVNALELDDSALYLCASSALAGTNTGELFFGEGSRLTVL.

This clone was observed a handful of times. The chain combines TRBV2 with TRBJ1-3; no firm D call. The CDR3 contains 14 residues. Germline CDR1 reads SNHLY; CDR2 reads FYNNEI. V shed 7 bases and J shed 3 bases, with 13 bases lying between them. CDR3: CASTRGGFGNTIYF. The CDR3 DNA reads TGTGCCAGCACGCGGGGAGGGTTTGGAAACACCATATATTTT.

This rearrangement joins TRBV9 to TRBJ1-2; 7 positions match TRBD1. V was pared by 4 bases and J by 8 bases, with 8 bases of the junction left unmatched. Germline values: CDR1 SGDLS, CDR2 YYNGEE. The CDR3 consists of 13 residues. The CDR3 protein is CASSKTGERGYTF. In nucleotides, the CDR3 is TGTGCCAGCAGCAAAACAGGGGAGAGGGGCTACACCTTC.

The chain has TRBV6-5 and TRBJ1-2; TRBD1 might be the D (6 bases). The CDR3 consists of 14 residues. Trimming took 2 bases from V and 8 from J, leaving 15 bases between them. The V gene's germline CDR1 is MNHEY and CDR2 SVGAGI. CDR3 loop: CASSYTTGNQGYTF. The CDR3 DNA reads as TGTGCCAGCAGTTACACCACAGGGAATCAGGGCTACACCTTC.

The chain is built from TRBV6-1 and TRBJ1-3, with D perhaps matching TRBD1 (6 bases). The CDR3 is 14 residues long. The germline V and J ends were trimmed by 5 bases and 4 bases, with 12 bases remaining between them. Germline values: CDR1 MNHNS, CDR2 SASEGT. The chain's CDR3 is CASSLQGRGNTIYF. The CDR3 DNA follows: TGTGCCAGCAGTTTACAGGGACGAGGAAACACCATATATTTT.

The gene calls are TRBV9 and TRBJ1-6; 9 bases are shared with TRBD1. The germline V gene has CDR1 SGDLS and CDR2 YYNGEE. With V trimmed by 5 bases and J by 9 bases, 6 bases remained unmatched. The CDR3 runs 14 residues. This CDR3 is CASSEQGAGSPLHF. DNA of the CDR3: TGTGCCAGCAGTGAACAGGGGGCGGGTTCACCCCTCCACTTT.

DNA for the CDR3: TGTGCCAGCTCGCGAGGCGGGAGCGGTCGAGAGACCCAGTACTTC. Protein: CASSRGGSGRETQYF. The rearrangement links TRBV7-9 to TRBJ2-5, with TRBD2 identical over 7 bases. Germline loops: CDR1 SEHNR, CDR2 FQNEAQ (reference sequence). The CDR3 runs 15 residues. J lost 4 bases, V lost 8 bases, and 13 bases had no gene match.

A few counts support this clone. For the CDR3, the DNA is TGTGCCAGCAGTTTATCACCCGGGGGTGAGCAGTACTTC. It encodes CASSLSPGGEQYF. This chain connects TRBV27 to TRBJ2-7; D possibly corresponds to TRBD2 (6 bases). The CDR3 loop spans 13 amino acids. The V end was cut by 0 bases, the J end by 7 bases, with 10 bases between. Germline CDR1 reads MNHEY; CDR2 reads SMNVEV (reference sequence).

This clone has a single count. The chain links TRBV7-9 to TRBJ2-5; 7 bases are a match to TRBD1. CDR1 and CDR2 (germline): SEHNR, FQNEAQ (reference sequence). This CDR3 is built from 15 residues. With V trimmed by 0 bases and J by 2 bases, 3 bases remained unmatched. CDR3 DNA: TGTGCCAGCAGCTTAGCGATGGGACAGCAAGAGACCCAGTACTTC. It is translated as CASSLAMGQQETQYF.

Comment on this clone: One end of the junction varies from germline; a read error may be responsible. The chain uses TRBV6-5 and TRBJ2-3; unclear D gene. The length of the CDR3 is 13 residues. The germline V gene encodes CDR1 MNHEY and CDR2 SVGAGI. CDR3 protein: CASSDSETDTQYF. DNA for the CDR3: TGTGCCAGCAGTGACTCCGAGACAGATACGCAGTATTTT.

V is TRBV7-8 and J is TRBJ1-1; D is possibly TRBD1 (5 bases). With 4 bases removed from V and 4 bases from J, the gap between germline ends came to 19 bases. Germline V gene lookup returns CDR1 SGHVS and CDR2 FQNEAQ. The CDR3 consists of 16 residues. CDR3 region: CASSYEWSGVGTEAFF. DNA for the CDR3: TGTGCCAGCAGCTACGAGTGGTCGGGGGTCGGCACTGAAGCTTTCTTT.

V usage is TRBV5-1 and J usage is TRBJ1-3; D ambiguous. Trimming took 5 bases from V and 0 from J, leaving 9 bases between them. CDR3 size: 14 residues. Germline CDR1 is SGHRS and CDR2 is YFSETQ. The CDR3 DNA sequence: TGCGCCAGCAGGCTAGTAGACTCTGGAAACACCATATATTTT. This gives the protein CASRLVDSGNTIYF.

The chain has TRBV29-1 and TRBJ1-1; the D gene is possibly TRBD1 (5 bases). Trimming removed 7 bases from V and 1 base from J, with 13 bases in between. The germline gives CDR1 SQVTM, CDR2 ANQGSEA. This CDR3 spans 13 amino acids. The DNA of the CDR3 is TGCAGCGCGCGCAGGCAGGGGAACACTGAAGCTTTCTTT. Protein sequence: CSARRQGNTEAFF.

The gene calls are TRBV29-1 and TRBJ2-2, with 11 bases that match TRBD2. The length of the CDR3 is 15 residues. V lost 4 bases, J lost 1 base, and 2 bases stayed unmatched. In germline, CDR1 is SQVTM, CDR2 ANQGSEA. The CDR3 here is CSVVAGGMNTGELFF. CDR3 coding DNA: TGCAGCGTTGTAGCGGGAGGGATGAACACCGGGGAGCTGTTTTTT.

This sequence joins TRBV5-1 and TRBJ1-2, with TRBD1 as a possible D gene (6 bases). This CDR3 is built from 12 residues. The germline V and J ends were trimmed by 3 bases and 6 bases, with 9 bases remaining between them. Germline values: CDR1 SGHRS, CDR2 YFSETQ. CDR3 sequence: CASSYGQNGYTF. DNA of the CDR3: TGCGCCAGCAGCTATGGACAGAATGGCTACACCTTC. The whole variable domain, remainder taken from reference TRBV5-1 and TRBJ1-2, is KAGVTQTPRYLIKTRGQQVTLSCSPISGHRSVSWYQQTPGQGLQFLFEYFSETQRNKGNFPGRFSGRQFSNSRSEMNVSTLELGDSALYLCASSYGQNGYTFGSGTRLTVV.

As to this clone: At one end, the junction sequence differs from germline, possibly due to a read error. The chain is built from TRBV30 and TRBJ2-3; possibly TRBD2 for D (6 bases). This CDR3 has 11 residues. Germline V gene sequence: CDR1 GTSNPN, CDR2 SVGIG (reference sequence). CDR3: CACWEAGGKGF. The CDR3 DNA reads as TGTGCCTGTTGGGAGGCGGGTGGAAAGGGTTTT. Drawing the rest from reference TRBV30 and TRBJ2-3, the complete variable domain is SQTIHQWPATLVQPVGSPLSLECTVEGTSNPNLYWYRQAAGRGLQLLFYSVGIGQISSEVPQNLSASRPQDRQFILSSKKLLLSDSGFYLCACWEAGGKGFGPGTRLTVL.